This is a list of T cell receptor beta chains from one sample in a study of CD8+ T cells in alopecia areata. Sequencing used immunoSEQ multiplex PCR; TCRdb keeps in-frame clones, though not all of them. The repertoire consists of approximately 150,000 clones, with about 70% occurring once and the leading ten covering roughly an eighth. The sample in question was CD8+ T cells sorted from blood, obtained at week 0. Source of these receptors: a human donor with alopecia areata. Each CDR3 is given with its conserved first and last residue.

J,V,CDR3
TRBJ2-1,TRBV29-1,CSATDSRGDEQFF
TRBJ1-6,TRBV13,CASSPTRNSPLHF
TRBJ1-5,TRBV4-2,CASSQRKDTDQPQHF
TRBJ1-2,TRBV30,CAWSVTANYGYTF
TRBJ2-3,TRBV29-1,CSTRGGKDTQYF
TRBJ1-3,TRBV29-1,CSVEDTLWGATGNTIYF
TRBJ1-2,TRBV15,CATSSGPNYGYTF
TRBJ2-5,TRBV27,CASSESPETQYF
TRBJ1-2,TRBV6-6,CASNILQGGIPF
TRBJ2-7,TRBV20-1,CSARDRSGALF
TRBJ2-2,TRBV29-1,CSVGTGGTGELFF
TRBJ1-6,TRBV7-9,CASSTRDNSPLHF
TRBJ2-5,TRBV27,CASSYAGGRGAQYF
TRBJ1-1,TRBV30,CAERTNTEAFF
TRBJ2-2,TRBV5-1,CASSLFEGGTGELFF
TRBJ2-1,TRBV30,CAWSVVSDEQFF
TRBJ1-1,TRBV5-1,CASSLVGASEAFF
TRBJ2-5,TRBV7-7,CASSLGPGRGYQETQYF
TRBJ1-1,TRBV4-1,CASSTSDSLTEAFF
TRBJ1-1,TRBV7-2,CASSRTENTEAFF
TRBJ2-7,TRBV29-1,CSVGDWDSQFTYEQYF
TRBJ2-7,TRBV30,CAWSVGASYEQYF
TRBJ1-1,TRBV7-8,CASSFGDEAFF
TRBJ2-3,TRBV7-3,CASSFGGGTDTQYF
TRBJ2-7,TRBV30,CAWIAGGREQYF
TRBJ1-6,TRBV2,CASSEEGRGSPLHF
TRBJ2-1,TRBV30,CAWSVRGQLQFF
TRBJ1-3,TRBV7-2,CAASGGNTIYF
TRBJ1-5,TRBV28,CASSFLGNNQPQHF
TRBJ1-6,TRBV30,CAWSGGGHNSPLHF
TRBJ1-2,TRBV4-1,CASSRRRGAGYGYTF
TRBJ2-3,TRBV18,CASSPPLTSGAYTDTQYF
TRBJ2-5,TRBV2,CATGGGLATIQETQYF
TRBJ1-1,TRBV29-1,CSVPGTGSEAFF
TRBJ1-2,TRBV2,CASSEGRTAYGYTF
TRBJ1-2,TRBV2,CASSRTPSYRYGYTF
TRBJ1-2,TRBV11-2,CASSPNPTAYGYTF
TRBJ2-1,TRBV6-5,CASSYANNEQFF
TRBJ1-1,TRBV19,CASSSDRVGSTEAFF
TRBJ1-1,TRBV5-6,CASSWGSGNTEAFF
TRBJ2-7,TRBV27,CASSRQGREQYF
TRBJ1-1,TRBV5-6,CASSLYFGQANTEAFF
TRBJ2-1,TRBV7-9,CASSALAGSNEQFF
TRBJ2-7,TRBV6-1,CASWAGSPYEQYF
TRBJ2-3,TRBV7-8,CASSSSGGADTQYF
TRBJ2-7,TRBV6-5,CASSYRLGVYEQYF
TRBJ2-1,TRBV6-6,CASSAREDGGNEQFF
TRBJ1-3,TRBV6-5,CASSSTGGTGNTIYF
TRBJ2-7,TRBV10-2,CAKRSVRGRRYEQYF
TRBJ2-5,TRBV7-9,CASSSGTRYGETQYF